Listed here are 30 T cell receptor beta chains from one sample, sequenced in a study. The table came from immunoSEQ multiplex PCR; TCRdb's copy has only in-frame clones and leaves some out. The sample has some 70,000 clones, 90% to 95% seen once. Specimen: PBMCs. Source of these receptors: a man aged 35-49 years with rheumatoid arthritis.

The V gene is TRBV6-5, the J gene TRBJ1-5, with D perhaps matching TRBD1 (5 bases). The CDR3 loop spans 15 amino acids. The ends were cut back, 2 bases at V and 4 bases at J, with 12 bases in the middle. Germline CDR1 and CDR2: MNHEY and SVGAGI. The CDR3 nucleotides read TGTGCCAGCAGTTACGGTGACCAGGGAAATCAGCCCCAGCATTTT. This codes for CASSYGDQGNQPQHF.

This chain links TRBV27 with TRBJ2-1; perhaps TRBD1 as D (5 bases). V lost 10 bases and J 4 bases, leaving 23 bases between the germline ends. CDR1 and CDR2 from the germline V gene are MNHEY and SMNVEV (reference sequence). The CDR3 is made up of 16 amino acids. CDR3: CATAPATETSYNEQFF. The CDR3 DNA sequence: TGTGCCACCGCTCCCGCGACAGAAACCTCTTACAATGAGCAGTTCTTC.

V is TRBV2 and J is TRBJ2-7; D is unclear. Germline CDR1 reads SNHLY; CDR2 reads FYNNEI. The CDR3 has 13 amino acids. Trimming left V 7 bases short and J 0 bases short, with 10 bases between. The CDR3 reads CASNSPSSYEQYF. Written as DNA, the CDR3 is TGTGCCAGCAATAGCCCGAGCTCCTACGAGCAGTACTTC.

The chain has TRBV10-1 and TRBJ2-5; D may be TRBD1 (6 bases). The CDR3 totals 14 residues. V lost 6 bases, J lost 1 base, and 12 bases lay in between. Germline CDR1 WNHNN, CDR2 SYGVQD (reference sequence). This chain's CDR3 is CASSLSGAQETQYF. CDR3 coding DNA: TGCGCCAGCAGCCTTTCAGGGGCCCAAGAGACCCAGTACTTC.

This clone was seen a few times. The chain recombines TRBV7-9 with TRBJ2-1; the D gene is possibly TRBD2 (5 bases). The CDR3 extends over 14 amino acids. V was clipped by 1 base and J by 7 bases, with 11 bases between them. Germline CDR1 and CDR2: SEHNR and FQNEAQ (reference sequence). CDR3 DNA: TGTGCCAGCAGCTTAGAATCTAGCCGGAATGAGCAGTTCTTC. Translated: CASSLESSRNEQFF.

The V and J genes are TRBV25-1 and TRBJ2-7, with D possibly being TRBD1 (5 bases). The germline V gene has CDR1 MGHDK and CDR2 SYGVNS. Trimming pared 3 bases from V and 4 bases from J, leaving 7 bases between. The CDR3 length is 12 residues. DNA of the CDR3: TGTGCCAGCAGTGAGACAGTTTACGAGCAGTACTTC. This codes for CASSETVYEQYF.

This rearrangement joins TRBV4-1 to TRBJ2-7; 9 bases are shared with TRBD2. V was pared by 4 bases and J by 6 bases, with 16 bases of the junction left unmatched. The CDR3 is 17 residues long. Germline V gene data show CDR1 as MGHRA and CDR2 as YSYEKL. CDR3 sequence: CASSRTRGGALGGEQYF. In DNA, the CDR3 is TGCGCCAGCAGCCGAACTCGCGGGGGGGCCTTAGGGGGCGAGCAGTACTTC.

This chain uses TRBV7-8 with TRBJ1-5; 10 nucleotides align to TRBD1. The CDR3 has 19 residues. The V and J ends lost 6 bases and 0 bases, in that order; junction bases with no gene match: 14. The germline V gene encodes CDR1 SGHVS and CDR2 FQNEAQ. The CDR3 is CASSSIRGTGVNSNQPQHF. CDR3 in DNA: TGTGCCAGCAGTTCAATTCGCGGGACAGGGGTCAATAGCAATCAGCCCCAGCATTTT. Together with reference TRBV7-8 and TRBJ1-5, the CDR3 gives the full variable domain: GAGVSQSPRYKVAKRGQDVALRCDPISGHVSLFWYQQALGQGPEFLTYFQNEAQLDKSGLPSDRFFAERPEGSVSTLKIQRTQQEDSAVYLCASSSIRGTGVNSNQPQHFGDGTRLSIL.

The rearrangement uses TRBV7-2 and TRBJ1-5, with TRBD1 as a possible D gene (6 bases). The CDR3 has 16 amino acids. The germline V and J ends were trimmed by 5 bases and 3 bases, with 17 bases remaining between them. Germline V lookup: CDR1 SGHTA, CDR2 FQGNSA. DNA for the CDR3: TGTGCCAGCAGCGACCAACCCGGACAGCCCAATCAGCCCCAGCATTTT. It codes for CASSDQPGQPNQPQHF.

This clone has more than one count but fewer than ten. The CDR3 nucleotides are TGTGCCAGCAGCGGAGGGCTTGTTGGTCAGCCCCAGCATTTT. Amino acid sequence: CASSGGLVGQPQHF. The chain uses TRBV7-2 and TRBJ1-5; unclear D gene. Germline V lookup: CDR1 SGHTA, CDR2 FQGNSA. Trimming took 5 bases from V and 6 from J, leaving 14 bases between them. This CDR3 spans 14 amino acids.

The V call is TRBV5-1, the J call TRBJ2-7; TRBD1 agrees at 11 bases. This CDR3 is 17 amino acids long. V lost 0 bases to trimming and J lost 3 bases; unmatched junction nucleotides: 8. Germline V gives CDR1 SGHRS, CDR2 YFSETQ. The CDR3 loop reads CASSLARTGGLGYEQYF. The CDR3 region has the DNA TGCGCCAGCAGCTTGGCAAGGACAGGGGGCTTGGGCTACGAGCAGTACTTC.

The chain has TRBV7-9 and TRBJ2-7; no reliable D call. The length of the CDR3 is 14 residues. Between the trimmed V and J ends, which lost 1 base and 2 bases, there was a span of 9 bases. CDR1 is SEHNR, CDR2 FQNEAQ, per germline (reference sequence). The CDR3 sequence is CASSLVSETYEQYF. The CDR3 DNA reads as TGTGCCAGCAGCTTAGTCTCTGAAACCTACGAGCAGTACTTC.

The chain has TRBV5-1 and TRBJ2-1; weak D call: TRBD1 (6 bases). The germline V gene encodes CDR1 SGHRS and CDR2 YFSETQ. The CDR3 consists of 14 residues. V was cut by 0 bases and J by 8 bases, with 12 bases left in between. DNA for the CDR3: TGCGCCAGCAGCTTGGATCTCCCAGGGGATGAGCAGTTCTTC. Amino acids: CASSLDLPGDEQFF. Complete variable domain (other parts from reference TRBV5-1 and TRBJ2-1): KAGVTQTPRYLIKTRGQQVTLSCSPISGHRSVSWYQQTPGQGLQFLFEYFSETQRNKGNFPGRFSGRQFSNSRSEMNVSTLELGDSALYLCASSLDLPGDEQFFGPGTRLTVL.

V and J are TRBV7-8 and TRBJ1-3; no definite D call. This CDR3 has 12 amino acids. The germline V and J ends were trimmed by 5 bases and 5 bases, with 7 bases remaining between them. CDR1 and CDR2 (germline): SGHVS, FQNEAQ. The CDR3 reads CASSQERNTIYF. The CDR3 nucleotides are TGTGCCAGCAGCCAAGAGAGAAACACCATATATTTT.

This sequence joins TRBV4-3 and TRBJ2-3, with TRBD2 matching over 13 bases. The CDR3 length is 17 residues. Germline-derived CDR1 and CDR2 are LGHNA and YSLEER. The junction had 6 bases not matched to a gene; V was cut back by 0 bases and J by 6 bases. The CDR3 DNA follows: TGCGCCAGCAGCCAAGATACTAGCGGGAGGGCCAGGGATACGCAGTATTTT. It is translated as CASSQDTSGRARDTQYF.

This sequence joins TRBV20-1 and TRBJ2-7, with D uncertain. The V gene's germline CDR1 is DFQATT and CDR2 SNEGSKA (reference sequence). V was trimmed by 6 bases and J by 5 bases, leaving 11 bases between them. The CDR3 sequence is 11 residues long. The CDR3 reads CSAYATHEQYF. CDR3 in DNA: TGCAGTGCCTACGCCACCCACGAGCAGTACTTC.

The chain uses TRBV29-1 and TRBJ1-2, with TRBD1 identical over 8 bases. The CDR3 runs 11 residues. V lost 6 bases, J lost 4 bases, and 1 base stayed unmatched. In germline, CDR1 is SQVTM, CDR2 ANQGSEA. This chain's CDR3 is CSVTGVYGYTF. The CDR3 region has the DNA TGCAGCGTGACAGGGGTCTATGGCTACACCTTC.

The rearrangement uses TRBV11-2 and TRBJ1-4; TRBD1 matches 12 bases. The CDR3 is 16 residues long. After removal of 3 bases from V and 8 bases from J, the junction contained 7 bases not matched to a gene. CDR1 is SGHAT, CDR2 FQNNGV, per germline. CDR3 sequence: CASSLGQGAPGEKLFF. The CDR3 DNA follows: TGTGCCAGCAGCTTGGGACAGGGGGCCCCCGGGGAAAAACTGTTTTTT.

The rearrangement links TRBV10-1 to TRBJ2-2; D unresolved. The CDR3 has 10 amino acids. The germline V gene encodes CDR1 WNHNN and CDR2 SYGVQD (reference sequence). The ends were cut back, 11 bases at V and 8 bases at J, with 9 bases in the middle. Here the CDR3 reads CADLLGELFF. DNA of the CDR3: TGCGCCGACCTTTTAGGGGAGCTGTTTTTT.

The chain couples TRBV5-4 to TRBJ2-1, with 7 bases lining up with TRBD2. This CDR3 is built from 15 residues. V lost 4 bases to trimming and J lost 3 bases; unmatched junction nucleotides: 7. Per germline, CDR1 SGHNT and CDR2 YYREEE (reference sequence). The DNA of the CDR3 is TGTGCCAGCAGCGCTAGCGGCTTAGTCTACAATGAGCAGTTCTTC. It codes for CASSASGLVYNEQFF. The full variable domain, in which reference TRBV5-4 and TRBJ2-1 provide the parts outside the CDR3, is ETGVTQSPTHLIKTRGQQVTLRCSSQSGHNTVSWYQQALGQGPQFIFQYYREEENGRGNFPPRFSGLQFPNYSSELNVNALELDDSALYLCASSASGLVYNEQFFGPGTRLTVL.

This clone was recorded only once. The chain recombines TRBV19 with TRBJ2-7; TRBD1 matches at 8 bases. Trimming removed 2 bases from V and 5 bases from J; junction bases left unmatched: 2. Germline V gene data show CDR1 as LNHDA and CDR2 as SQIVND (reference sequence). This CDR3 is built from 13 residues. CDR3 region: CASSITGGNEQYF. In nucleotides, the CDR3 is TGTGCCAGTAGTATAACAGGGGGGAACGAGCAGTACTTC.

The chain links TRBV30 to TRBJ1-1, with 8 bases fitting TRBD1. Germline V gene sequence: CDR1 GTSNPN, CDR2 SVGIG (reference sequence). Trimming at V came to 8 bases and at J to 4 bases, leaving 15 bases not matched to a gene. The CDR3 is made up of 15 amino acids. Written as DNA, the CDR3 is TGTGCCGGTACAGGGGGGATTCAAGGTGGCACTGAAGCTTTCTTT. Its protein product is CAGTGGIQGGTEAFF.

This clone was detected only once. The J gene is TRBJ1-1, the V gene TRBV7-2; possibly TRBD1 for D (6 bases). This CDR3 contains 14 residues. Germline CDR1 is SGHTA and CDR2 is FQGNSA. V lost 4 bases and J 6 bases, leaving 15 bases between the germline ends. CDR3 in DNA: TGTGCCAGCAGCTCACCTACAGGGCTCGCTGAAGCTTTCTTT. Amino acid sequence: CASSSPTGLAEAFF. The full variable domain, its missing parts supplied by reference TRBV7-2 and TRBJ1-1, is GAGVSQSPSNKVTEKGKDVELRCDPISGHTALYWYRQSLGQGLEFLIYFQGNSAPDKSGLPSDRFSAERTGGSVSTLTIQRTQQEDSAVYLCASSSPTGLAEAFFGQGTRLTVV.

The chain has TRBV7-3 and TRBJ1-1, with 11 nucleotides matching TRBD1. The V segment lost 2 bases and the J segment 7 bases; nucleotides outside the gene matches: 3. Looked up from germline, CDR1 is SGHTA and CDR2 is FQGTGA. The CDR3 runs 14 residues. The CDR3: CASSLLGQGDEAFF. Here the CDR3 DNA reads TGTGCCAGCAGCTTACTGGGACAGGGGGATGAAGCTTTCTTT. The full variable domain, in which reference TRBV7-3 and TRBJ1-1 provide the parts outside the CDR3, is GAGVSQTPSNKVTEKGKYVELRCDPISGHTALYWYRQSLGQGPEFLIYFQGTGAADDSGLPNDRFFAVRPEGSVSTLKIQRTERGDSAVYLCASSLLGQGDEAFFGQGTRLTVV.

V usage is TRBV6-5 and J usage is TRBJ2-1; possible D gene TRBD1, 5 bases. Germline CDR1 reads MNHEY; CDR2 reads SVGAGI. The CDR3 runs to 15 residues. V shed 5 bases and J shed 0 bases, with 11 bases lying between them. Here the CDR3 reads CASSPQDISYNEQFF. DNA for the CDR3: TGTGCCAGCAGTCCACAGGACATCTCCTACAATGAGCAGTTCTTC.

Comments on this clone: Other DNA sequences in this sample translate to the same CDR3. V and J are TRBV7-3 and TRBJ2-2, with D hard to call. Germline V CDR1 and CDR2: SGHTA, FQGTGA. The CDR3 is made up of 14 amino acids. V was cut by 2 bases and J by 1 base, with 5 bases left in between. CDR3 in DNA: TGTGCCAGCAGCTTATTAGGGAACACCGGGGAGCTGTTTTTT. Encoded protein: CASSLLGNTGELFF.

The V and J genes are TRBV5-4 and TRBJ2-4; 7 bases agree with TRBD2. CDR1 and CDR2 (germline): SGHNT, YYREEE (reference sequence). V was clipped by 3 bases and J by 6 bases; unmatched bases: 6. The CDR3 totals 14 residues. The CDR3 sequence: CASSSNGEGNIQYF. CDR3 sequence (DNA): TGTGCCAGCAGCTCGAACGGGGAGGGAAACATTCAGTACTTC.

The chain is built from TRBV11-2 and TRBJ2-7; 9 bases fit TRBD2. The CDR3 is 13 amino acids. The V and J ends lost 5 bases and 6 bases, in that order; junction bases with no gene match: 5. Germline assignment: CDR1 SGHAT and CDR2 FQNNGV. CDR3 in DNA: TGTGCCAGCAGCCAGGGACTAGCTCGCGAGCAGTACTTC. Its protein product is CASSQGLAREQYF.

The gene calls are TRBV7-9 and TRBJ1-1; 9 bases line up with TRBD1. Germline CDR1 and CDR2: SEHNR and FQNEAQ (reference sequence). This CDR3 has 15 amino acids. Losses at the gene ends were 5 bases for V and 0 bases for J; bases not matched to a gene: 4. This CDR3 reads CASSDRTGVNTEAFF. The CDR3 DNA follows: TGTGCCAGCAGCGATCGGACAGGGGTGAACACTGAAGCTTTCTTT.

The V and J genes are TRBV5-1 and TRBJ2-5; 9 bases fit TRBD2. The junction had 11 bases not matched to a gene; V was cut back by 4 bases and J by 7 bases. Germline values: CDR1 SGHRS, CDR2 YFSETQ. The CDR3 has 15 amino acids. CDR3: CASSQETSGLGTQYF. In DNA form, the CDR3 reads TGCGCCAGCAGCCAGGAGACTAGCGGCCTGGGGACCCAGTACTTC.